The 9 T cell receptor beta chains in this list originate from one sample, sequenced in a study of T cell responses to AZD1222 COVID-19 vaccine. The method was immunoSEQ multiplex PCR; TCRdb's version includes in-frame clones alone and lacks a portion of them. Of around 180,000 clones listed, about 90% were seen once; the top ten hold 7.7%. The material was peripheral blood, obtained on day 0 of AZD1222 vaccination. The receptor set was obtained from an adult in good health.

This chain uses TRBV7-8 with TRBJ1-3; D may be TRBD1 (6 bases). Trimming removed 4 bases from V and 11 bases from J, with 21 bases in between. There are 15 residues in the CDR3. Per the germline V gene, CDR1 is SGHVS and CDR2 is FQNEAQ. CDR3 amino acids: CASSSTGVKGRAIYF. CDR3 nucleotides: TGTGCCAGCAGCTCGACAGGAGTTAAGGGGAGGGCCATATATTTT.

This chain uses TRBV7-2 with TRBJ2-7; D unclear. The V and J ends lost 4 bases and 7 bases respectively, with 8 bases between them. The germline CDR1 and CDR2 sequences are SGHTA and FQGNSA. The CDR3 is 11 residues long. The CDR3 DNA reads TGTGCCAGCAGCTCCTCAGGAGAGCAGTACTTC. It codes for CASSSSGEQYF.

The chain links TRBV2 to TRBJ1-2, with D unresolved. Germline V gene lookup returns CDR1 SNHLY and CDR2 FYNNEI. The CDR3 consists of 14 residues. V lost 6 bases and J lost 0, with 11 bases in between. The CDR3 DNA reads as TGTGCCAGCAGGCCCCGGGCCGCTAACTATGGCTACACCTTC. Encoded protein: CASRPRAANYGYTF.

The chain carries TRBV7-9 and TRBJ2-7; D is uncertain. Deletions cut 5 bases from V and 7 bases from J, with 18 bases between. The CDR3 length is 14 residues. Per the germline V gene, CDR1 is SEHNR and CDR2 is FQNEAQ (reference sequence). The CDR3 sequence is CASSPRYGFWEQYF. CDR3 nucleotide sequence: TGTGCCAGCAGCCCCAGATACGGTTTCTGGGAGCAGTACTTC.

This chain connects TRBV5-1 to TRBJ2-5, with 7 bases identical to TRBD1. Germline values: CDR1 SGHRS, CDR2 YFSETQ. The CDR3 is made up of 14 amino acids. V lost 0 bases to trimming and J lost 5 bases; unmatched junction nucleotides: 4. CDR3 protein: CASSLATGLETQYF. The CDR3 bases are TGCGCCAGCAGCTTGGCGACAGGGTTGGAGACCCAGTACTTC.

This chain joins TRBV12-1 and TRBJ1-2; no check of the table's D call, TRBD1, against the DNA was made. TRBV12-1 represents a pseudogene. The CDR3 is made up of 15 amino acids. In DNA form, the CDR3 reads TGTGCCAGCAGCTTTGCCCGCAGGGGGCGGGAAGGCTACACCTTC. Translated: CASSFARRGREGYTF.

Only a few counts were recorded for this clone. The genes are TRBV28 and TRBJ2-7, with 7 bases that match TRBD1. After removal of 7 bases from V and 6 bases from J, the junction contained 18 bases not matched to a gene. CDR1 and CDR2 from the germline V gene are MDHEN and SYDVKM. This CDR3 has 16 residues. The CDR3 coding sequence is TGTGCCAGCACGGTCGTGTCAGAGGGGGCGATCGTCGAGCAGTACTTC. This translates into CASTVVSEGAIVEQYF.

This chain links TRBV29-1 with TRBJ2-3; D might be TRBD2 (6 bases). There are 14 residues in the CDR3. Per germline, CDR1 SQVTM and CDR2 ANQGSEA. V lost 7 bases to trimming and J lost 1 base, with 15 bases between them. The CDR3 nucleotides are TGCAGCGGTTCCGGGACTCCAGGCACAGATACGCAGTATTTT. It codes for CSGSGTPGTDTQYF.

V usage is TRBV30 and J usage is TRBJ2-1; maybe TRBD1 (6 bases). V lost 3 bases and J 10 bases, leaving 13 bases between the germline ends. CDR1 is GTSNPN, CDR2 SVGIG, per germline (reference sequence). The CDR3 is 12 residues long. The CDR3 nucleotides are TGTGCCTGGAGCGACGGGACATGGGAGCAGTTCTTC. This translates into CAWSDGTWEQFF.